A single sample is the source of the 2 T cell receptor beta chains below, sequenced in a study of T cell changes during pregnancy in multiple sclerosis. Here immunoSEQ multiplex PCR was the method, and the copy in TCRdb shows in-frame clones only, minus some. Here the sample spans more than 35,000 clones, around 90% being singletons. Sample: CD4+ T cells from peripheral blood mononuclear cells, taken in the second trimester of pregnancy. The receptors were sampled from a female donor with multiple sclerosis, enrolled in a pregnancy study.

In nucleotides, the CDR3 is TGTGCCAGCAGTGAACAAGATGGGGCACGGACTGAGCAGTTCTTC. The encoded protein is CASSEQDGARTEQFF. The chain links TRBV25-1 to TRBJ2-1, with D maybe TRBD1 (5 bases). Trimming pared 2 bases from V and 9 bases from J, leaving 17 bases between. CDR3 length equals 15 residues. CDR1 is MGHDK, CDR2 SYGVNS, per germline.

The rearrangement joins TRBV6-1 to TRBJ2-7; a weak D match, TRBD2 (6 bases). Germline CDR1 MNHNS, CDR2 SASEGT. Trimming cost V 2 bases and J 6 bases, with 20 bases left between them. The CDR3 extends over 16 amino acids. CDR3 sequence reads: CASSEIESLRGSEQYF. CDR3 nucleotides: TGTGCCAGCAGTGAAATAGAGTCCCTTCGGGGGAGCGAGCAGTACTTC.